This T cell receptor beta chain came from a study of CD8+ T cells in alopecia areata. Study in general: Once tofacitinib had been taken for 6 to 18 months, 6 months off drug followed.

Treatment: oral pan-JAK inhibitor, 5-10 mg twice daily. Lesional scalp punch biopsies and peripheral blood were collected from alopecia areata patients. To note about this clone: Its antigen is not identified.

Extraction and reverse transcription of RNA yielded cDNA as the sequencing template. Assay used: immunoSEQ multiplex PCR; TCRdb lists only in-frame clones, some missing. The sample holds 170,000 or so clones; about 60% are singletons and the top ten take around 12%. Study-wide results and limits: A large proportion of expanded lesional clones were detected persisting in scalp and blood during tofacitinib. Elevated clonality characterized lesional scalp relative to normal scalp, particularly in alopecia totalis/universalis.

Trimming cost V 3 bases and J 12 bases, with 13 bases left between them. CDR3 length: 12 amino acids. Germline assignment: CDR1 SNHLY and CDR2 FYNNEI. The clonotype comes from a human donor with alopecia areata. The V call is TRBV2, the J call TRBJ2-3; D is uncertain. The sequencing here drew on CD8+ T cells sorted from blood, taken at week 24, from a patient treated with tofacitinib. In DNA form, the CDR3 reads TGTGCCAGCAGTGATGAAGGGATGTTTCAGTATTTT. It yields the protein CASSDEGMFQYF. The full variable domain, its missing parts supplied by reference TRBV2 and TRBJ2-3, is EPEVTQTPSHQVTQMGQEVILRCVPISNHLYFYWYRQILGQKVEFLVSFYNNEISEKSEIFDDQFSVERPDGSNFTLKIRSTKLEDSAMYFCASSDEGMFQYFGPGTRLTVL.